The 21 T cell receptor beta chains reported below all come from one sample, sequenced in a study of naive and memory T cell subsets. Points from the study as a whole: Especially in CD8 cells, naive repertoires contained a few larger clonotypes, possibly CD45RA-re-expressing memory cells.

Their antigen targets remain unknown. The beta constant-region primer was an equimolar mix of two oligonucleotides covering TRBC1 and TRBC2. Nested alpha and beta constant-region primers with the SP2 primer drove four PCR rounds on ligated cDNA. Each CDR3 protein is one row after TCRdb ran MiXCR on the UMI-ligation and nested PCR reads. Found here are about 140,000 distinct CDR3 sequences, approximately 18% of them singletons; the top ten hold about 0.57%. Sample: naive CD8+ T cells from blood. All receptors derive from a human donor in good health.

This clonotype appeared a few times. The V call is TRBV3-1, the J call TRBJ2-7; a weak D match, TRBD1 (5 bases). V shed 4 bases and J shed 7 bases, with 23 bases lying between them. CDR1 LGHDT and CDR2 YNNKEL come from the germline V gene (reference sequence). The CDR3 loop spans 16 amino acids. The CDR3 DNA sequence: TGTGCCAGCAGCCCTTTGTCGTGGCAGGGCAGGTCGGAGCAGTACTTC. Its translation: CASSPLSWQGRSEQYF.

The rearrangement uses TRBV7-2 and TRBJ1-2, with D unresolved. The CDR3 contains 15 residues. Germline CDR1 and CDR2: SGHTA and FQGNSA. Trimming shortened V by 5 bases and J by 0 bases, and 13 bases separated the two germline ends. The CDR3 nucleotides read TGTGCCAGCAGCACCGAGTACAGTGCTAACTATGGCTACACCTTC. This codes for CASSTEYSANYGYTF.

CDR3 sequence: CASNIQGRPYEQYF. The CDR3 nucleotides read TGTGCCAGCAACATACAGGGTAGGCCCTACGAGCAGTACTTC. This chain links TRBV28 with TRBJ2-7; D perhaps matches TRBD1 (6 bases). Germline lookup yields CDR1 MDHEN and CDR2 SYDVKM. The CDR3 covers 14 residues. V shed 7 bases and J shed 2 bases, with 15 bases lying between them.

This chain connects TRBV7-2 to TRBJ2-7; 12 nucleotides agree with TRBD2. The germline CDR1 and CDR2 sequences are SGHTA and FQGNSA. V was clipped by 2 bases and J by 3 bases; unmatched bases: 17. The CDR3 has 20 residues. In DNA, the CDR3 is TGTGCCAGCAGCTTACGTGGCTTCGCTAGCGGGAGGGCCTACCACTACGAGCAGTACTTC. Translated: CASSLRGFASGRAYHYEQYF.

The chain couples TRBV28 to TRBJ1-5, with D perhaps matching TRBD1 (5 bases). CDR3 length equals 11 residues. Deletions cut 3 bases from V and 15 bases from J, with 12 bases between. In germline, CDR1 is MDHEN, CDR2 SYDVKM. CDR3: CASSLAGYGHF. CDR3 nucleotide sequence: TGTGCCAGCAGTTTGGCAGGGTATGGGCATTTT.

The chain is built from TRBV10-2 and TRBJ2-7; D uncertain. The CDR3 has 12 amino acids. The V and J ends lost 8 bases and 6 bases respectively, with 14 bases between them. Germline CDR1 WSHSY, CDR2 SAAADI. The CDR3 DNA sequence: TGCGCCAGCGGAGACCCAATCCGCGAGCAGTACTTC. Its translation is CASGDPIREQYF.

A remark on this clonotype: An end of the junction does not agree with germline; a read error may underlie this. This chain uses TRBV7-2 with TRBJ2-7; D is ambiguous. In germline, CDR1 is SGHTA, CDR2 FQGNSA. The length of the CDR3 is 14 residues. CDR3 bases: TGTGCCAGCAGCTTAGATGGCCTCTCCTATGAGCAGTACTTC. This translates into CASSLDGLSYEQYF.

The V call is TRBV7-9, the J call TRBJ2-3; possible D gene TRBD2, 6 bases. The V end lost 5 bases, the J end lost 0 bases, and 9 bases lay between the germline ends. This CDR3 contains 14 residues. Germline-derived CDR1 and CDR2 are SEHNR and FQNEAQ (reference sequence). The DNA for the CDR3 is TGTGCCAGCAGCCCGAGCGGGAGCACAGATACGCAGTATTTT. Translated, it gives CASSPSGSTDTQYF.

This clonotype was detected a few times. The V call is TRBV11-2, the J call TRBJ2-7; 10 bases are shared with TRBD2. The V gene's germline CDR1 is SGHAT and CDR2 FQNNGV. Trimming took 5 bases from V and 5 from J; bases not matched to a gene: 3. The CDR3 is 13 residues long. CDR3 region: CASSDGTSDEQYF. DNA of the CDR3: TGTGCCAGCAGCGACGGGACTAGCGACGAGCAGTACTTC.

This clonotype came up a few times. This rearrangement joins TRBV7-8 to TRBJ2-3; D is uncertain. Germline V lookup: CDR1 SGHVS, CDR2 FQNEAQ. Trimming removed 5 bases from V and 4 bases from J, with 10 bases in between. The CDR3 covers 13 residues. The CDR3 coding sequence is TGTGCCAGCAGCGATGACGCCCCAGATACGCAGTATTTT. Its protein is CASSDDAPDTQYF.

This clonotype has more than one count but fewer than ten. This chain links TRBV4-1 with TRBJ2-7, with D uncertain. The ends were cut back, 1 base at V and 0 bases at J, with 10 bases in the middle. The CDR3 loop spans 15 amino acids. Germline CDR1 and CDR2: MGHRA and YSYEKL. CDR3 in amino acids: CASSQGLALSYEQYF. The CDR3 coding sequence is TGCGCCAGCAGCCAAGGGTTGGCCCTCTCCTACGAGCAGTACTTC.

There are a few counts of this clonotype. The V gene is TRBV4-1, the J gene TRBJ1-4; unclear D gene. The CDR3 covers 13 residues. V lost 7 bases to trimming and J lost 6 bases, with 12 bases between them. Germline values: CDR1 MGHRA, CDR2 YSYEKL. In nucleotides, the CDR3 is TGCGCCAGCACCGGGCCTGGACATGAAAAACTGTTTTTT. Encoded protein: CASTGPGHEKLFF.

The chain's CDR3 is CATSLAGDFADTQYF. CDR3 DNA: TGTGCCACCTCCCTAGCGGGAGATTTTGCAGATACGCAGTATTTT. This chain links TRBV7-3 with TRBJ2-3; TRBD2 aligns across 10 bases. The CDR3 has 15 amino acids. Germline values: CDR1 SGHTA, CDR2 FQGTGA. After removal of 10 bases from V and 4 bases from J, the junction contained 11 bases not matched to a gene. The complete variable domain, with remaining parts taken from reference TRBV7-3 and TRBJ2-3, reads GAGVSQTPSNKVTEKGKYVELRCDPISGHTALYWYRQSLGQGPEFLIYFQGTGAADDSGLPNDRFFAVRPEGSVSTLKIQRTERGDSAVYLCATSLAGDFADTQYFGPGTRLTVL.

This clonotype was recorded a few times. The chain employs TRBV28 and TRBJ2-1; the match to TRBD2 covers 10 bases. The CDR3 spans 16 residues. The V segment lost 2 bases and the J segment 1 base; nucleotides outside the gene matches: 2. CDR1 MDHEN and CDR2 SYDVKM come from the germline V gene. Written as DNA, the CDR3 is TGTGCCAGCAGTTTAACTAGCGGGATTTCCTACAATGAGCAGTTCTTC. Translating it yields CASSLTSGISYNEQFF.

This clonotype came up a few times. CDR3 coding DNA: TGTGCCAGCAGTTTCTCAACGGCGACAGGAAGATACGAGCAGTACTTC. Translation gives CASSFSTATGRYEQYF. The chain joins TRBV28 to TRBJ2-7, with D maybe TRBD1 (6 bases). Germline V lookup: CDR1 MDHEN, CDR2 SYDVKM. There are 16 residues in the CDR3. Trimming removed 3 bases at V and 4 bases at J, with 19 bases between.

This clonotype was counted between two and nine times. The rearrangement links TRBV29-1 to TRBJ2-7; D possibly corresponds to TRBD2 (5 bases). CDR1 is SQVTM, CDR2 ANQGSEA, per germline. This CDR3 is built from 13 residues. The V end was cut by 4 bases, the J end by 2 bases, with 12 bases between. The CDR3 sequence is CSVVDGETYEQYF. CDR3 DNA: TGCAGCGTTGTTGACGGGGAGACCTACGAGCAGTACTTC.

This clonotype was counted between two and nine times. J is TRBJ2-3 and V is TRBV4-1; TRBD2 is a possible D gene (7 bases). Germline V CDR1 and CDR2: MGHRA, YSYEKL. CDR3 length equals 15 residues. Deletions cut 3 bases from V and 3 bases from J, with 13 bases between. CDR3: CASSHGGGGTDTQYF. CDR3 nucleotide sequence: TGCGCCAGCAGCCATGGCGGGGGCGGGACAGATACGCAGTATTTT.

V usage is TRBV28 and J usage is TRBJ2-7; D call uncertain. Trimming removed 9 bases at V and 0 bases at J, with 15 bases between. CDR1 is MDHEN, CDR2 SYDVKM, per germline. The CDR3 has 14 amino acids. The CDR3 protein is CASVPWGDSYEQYF. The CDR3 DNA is TGTGCCAGTGTACCCTGGGGTGACTCCTACGAGCAGTACTTC.

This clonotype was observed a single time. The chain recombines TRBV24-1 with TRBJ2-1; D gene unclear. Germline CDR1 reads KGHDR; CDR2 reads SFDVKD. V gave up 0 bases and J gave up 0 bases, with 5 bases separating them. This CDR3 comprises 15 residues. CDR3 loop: CATSDLRNSYNEQFF. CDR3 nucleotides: TGTGCCACCAGTGATTTGCGCAACTCCTACAATGAGCAGTTCTTC.

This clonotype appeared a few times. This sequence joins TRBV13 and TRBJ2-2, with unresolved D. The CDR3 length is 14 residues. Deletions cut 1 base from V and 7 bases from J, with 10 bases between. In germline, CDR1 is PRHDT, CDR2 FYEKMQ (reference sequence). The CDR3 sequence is CASSLVGGNGELFF. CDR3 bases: TGTGCCAGCAGCTTAGTGGGTGGCAACGGGGAGCTGTTTTTT.

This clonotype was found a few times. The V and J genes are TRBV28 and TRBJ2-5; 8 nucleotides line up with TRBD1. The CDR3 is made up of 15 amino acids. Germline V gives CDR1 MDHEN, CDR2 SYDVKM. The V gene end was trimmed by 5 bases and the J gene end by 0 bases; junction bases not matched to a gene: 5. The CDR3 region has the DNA TGTGCCAGCAGTAATGACAGGGGAGACCAAGAGACCCAGTACTTC. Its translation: CASSNDRGDQETQYF.